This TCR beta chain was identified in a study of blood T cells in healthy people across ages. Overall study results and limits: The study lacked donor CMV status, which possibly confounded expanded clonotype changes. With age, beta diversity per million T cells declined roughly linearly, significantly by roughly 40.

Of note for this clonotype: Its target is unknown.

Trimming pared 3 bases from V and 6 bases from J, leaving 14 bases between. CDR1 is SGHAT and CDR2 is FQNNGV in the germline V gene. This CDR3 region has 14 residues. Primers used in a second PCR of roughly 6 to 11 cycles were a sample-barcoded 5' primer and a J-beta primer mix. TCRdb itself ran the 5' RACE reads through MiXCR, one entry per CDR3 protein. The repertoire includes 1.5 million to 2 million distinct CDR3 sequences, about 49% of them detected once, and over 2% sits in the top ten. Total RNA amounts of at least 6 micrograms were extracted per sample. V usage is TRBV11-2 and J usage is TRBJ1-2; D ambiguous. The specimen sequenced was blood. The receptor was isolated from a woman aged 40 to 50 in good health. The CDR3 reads CASSLAVAADGYTF. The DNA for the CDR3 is TGTGCCAGCAGCTTGGCTGTGGCGGCGGATGGCTACACCTTC.